The 7 T cell receptor beta chains below come from one sample, sequenced in a study of T cells in narcolepsy. The assay was immunoSEQ multiplex PCR, and TCRdb's table has in-frame clones only and misses some. The profile shows approximately 25,000 clones, roughly nine tenths of them singletons. Input material: CD45RA- memory CD4+ T cells from PBMCs. All receptors come from a human donor with narcolepsy.

The rearrangement links TRBV28 to TRBJ1-6, with D tentatively TRBD1 (6 bases). Germline CDR1 is MDHEN and CDR2 is SYDVKM. Trimming shortened V by 6 bases and J by 9 bases, and 18 bases separated the two germline ends. The CDR3 runs 15 residues. The CDR3 spells CASSSPSRGASPLHF. CDR3 bases: TGTGCCAGCAGCTCACCCTCCCGGGGGGCTTCACCCCTCCACTTT.

The chain carries TRBV7-9 and TRBJ1-1, with 7 bases matching TRBD1. Germline trimming cut 5 bases from V and 0 bases from J; bases unmatched to any gene: 6. The CDR3 loop spans 15 amino acids. Germline V gene data show CDR1 as SEHNR and CDR2 as FQNEAQ (reference sequence). This CDR3 reads CASSVTGALNTEAFF. CDR3 DNA: TGTGCCAGCAGCGTTACAGGGGCCCTGAACACTGAAGCTTTCTTT.

This clone was picked up a small number of times. The genes are TRBV12-2 and TRBJ1-4; the table's D call, TRBD1, has no DNA check behind it. TRBV12-2 represents a pseudogene. The CDR3 runs 18 residues. The CDR3 here is CASRSLFSGGQVNEKLFF. CDR3 DNA: TGTGCAAGTCGCTCTCTCTTTTCCGGGGGACAGGTTAATGAAAAACTGTTTTTT.

CDR3 sequence reads: CSVEDPLSEKLFF. CDR3 coding DNA: TGCAGCGTTGAAGATCCTCTGAGTGAAAAACTGTTTTTT. This sequence joins TRBV29-1 and TRBJ1-4; D gene uncertain. The CDR3 is 13 residues long. The V gene lost 0 bases and the J gene lost 7 bases, with 9 bases spanning the gap. Germline V gene data show CDR1 as SQVTM and CDR2 as ANQGSEA.

The table lists this clone with a count of one. This sequence joins TRBV19 and TRBJ2-2, with 10 bases identical to TRBD1. Looked up from germline, CDR1 is LNHDA and CDR2 is SQIVND (reference sequence). With V trimmed by 6 bases and J by 2 bases, 3 bases remained unmatched. The CDR3 has 15 residues. CDR3 region: CASSRTGGNTGELFF. As DNA, the CDR3 is TGTGCCAGTAGCCGGACAGGGGGAAACACCGGGGAGCTGTTTTTT.

This clone has just one count. The genes are TRBV7-7 and TRBJ2-1; unclear D gene. This CDR3 has 15 amino acids. Trimming removed 0 bases at V and 0 bases at J, with 6 bases between. Germline assignment: CDR1 SSHAT and CDR2 FNYEAQ (reference sequence). For the CDR3, the DNA is TGTGCCAGCAGCTTAGCTCCGGTCTCCTACAATGAGCAGTTCTTC. This encodes CASSLAPVSYNEQFF.

V gene TRBV5-4 combines with J gene TRBJ1-4; D ambiguous. This CDR3 contains 13 residues. Germline values: CDR1 SGHNT, CDR2 YYREEE (reference sequence). V dropped 4 bases and J dropped 8 bases, with 12 bases sitting between them. CDR3 in DNA: TGTGCCAGCAGCCCCATCCCGGGAGAAAAACTGTTTTTT. Its translation is CASSPIPGEKLFF. The full variable domain, its missing parts supplied by reference TRBV5-4 and TRBJ1-4, is ETGVTQSPTHLIKTRGQQVTLRCSSQSGHNTVSWYQQALGQGPQFIFQYYREEENGRGNFPPRFSGLQFPNYSSELNVNALELDDSALYLCASSPIPGEKLFFGSGTQLSVL.